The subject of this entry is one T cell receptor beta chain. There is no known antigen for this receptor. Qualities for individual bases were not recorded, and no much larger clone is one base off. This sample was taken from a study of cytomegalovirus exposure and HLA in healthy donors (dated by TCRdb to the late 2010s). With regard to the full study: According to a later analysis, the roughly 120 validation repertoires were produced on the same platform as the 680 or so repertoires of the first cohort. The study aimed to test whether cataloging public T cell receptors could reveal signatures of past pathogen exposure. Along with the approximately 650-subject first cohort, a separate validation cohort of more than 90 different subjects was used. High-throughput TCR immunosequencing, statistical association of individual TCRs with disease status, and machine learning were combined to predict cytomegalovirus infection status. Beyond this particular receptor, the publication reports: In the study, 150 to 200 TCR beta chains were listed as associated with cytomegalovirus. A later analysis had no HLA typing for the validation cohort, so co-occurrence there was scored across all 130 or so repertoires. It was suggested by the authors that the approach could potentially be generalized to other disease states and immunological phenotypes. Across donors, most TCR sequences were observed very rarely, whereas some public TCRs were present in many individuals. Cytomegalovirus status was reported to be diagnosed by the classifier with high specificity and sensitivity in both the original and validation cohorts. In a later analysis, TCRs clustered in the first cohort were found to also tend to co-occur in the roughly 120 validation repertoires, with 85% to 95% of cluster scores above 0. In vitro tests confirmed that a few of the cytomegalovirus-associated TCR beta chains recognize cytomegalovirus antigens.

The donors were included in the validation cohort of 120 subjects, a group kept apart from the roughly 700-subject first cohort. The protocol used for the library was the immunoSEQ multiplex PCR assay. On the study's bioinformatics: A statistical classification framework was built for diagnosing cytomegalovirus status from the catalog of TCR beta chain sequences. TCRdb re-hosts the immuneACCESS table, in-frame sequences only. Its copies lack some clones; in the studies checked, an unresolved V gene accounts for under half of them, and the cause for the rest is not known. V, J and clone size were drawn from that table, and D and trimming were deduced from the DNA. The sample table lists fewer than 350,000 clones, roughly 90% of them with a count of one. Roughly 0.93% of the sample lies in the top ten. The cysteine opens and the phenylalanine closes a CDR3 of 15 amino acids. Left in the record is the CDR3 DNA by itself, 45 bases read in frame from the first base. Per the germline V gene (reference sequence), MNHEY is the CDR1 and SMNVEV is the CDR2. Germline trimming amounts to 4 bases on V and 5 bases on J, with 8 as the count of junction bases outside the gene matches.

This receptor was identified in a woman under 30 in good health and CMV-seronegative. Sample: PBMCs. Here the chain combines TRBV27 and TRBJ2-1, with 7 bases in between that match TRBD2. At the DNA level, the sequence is TGTGCCAGCAGTTCCCCGATGGGACTAAACAATGAGCAGTTCTTC. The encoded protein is CASSSPMGLNNEQFF.